A selection of T cell receptor beta chains follows, all from one sample in a study of OX40 agonist ivuxolimab in advanced cancers. Libraries were prepared by immunoSEQ multiplex PCR; TCRdb keeps only in-frame clonotypes and omits some of them. The sample carries under 90,000 clones, 85% to 95% recorded once. Sequenced here: CD4+ or CD8+ T cells sorted from blood, sampled in a trial of the OX40 agonist ivuxolimab. The receptors here all came from an adult with an advanced solid tumor such as melanoma, head and neck, liver or kidney cancer. Each CDR3 is given with its conserved first and last residue. A D gene is named only where the DNA matches it firmly. Some rows mark clone size as missing; the rest say once, few, many or name a class of expanded clone.

size,D,V,J,CDR3,DNA
few,NA,TRBV6-1,TRBJ1-5,CASDPKGSSNQPQHF,TGTGCCAGCGACCCCAAGGGTTCAAGCAATCAGCCCCAGCATTTT
once,TRBD1,TRBV5-1,TRBJ2-1,CASSLSGTGGDEQFF,TGCGCCAGCAGCCTATCCGGGACAGGGGGCGATGAGCAGTTCTTC
NA,NA,TRBV28,TRBJ2-5,CASESSARGTQYF,TGTGCCAGCGAGAGCAGCGCCAGGGGGACCCAGTACTTC
NA,NA,TRBV19,TRBJ2-5,CASSKRMGVETQYF,TGTGCCAGTAGTAAACGAATGGGGGTAGAGACCCAGTACTTC
NA,NA,TRBV11-1,TRBJ2-1,CASSFTPGVISYNEQFF,TGTGCCAGCAGCTTTACCCCAGGGGTGATTTCCTACAATGAGCAGTTCTTC
NA,NA,TRBV7-2,TRBJ2-5,CASSLGQAETQYF,TGTGCCAGCAGCTTAGGACAGGCGGAGACCCAGTACTTC
NA,NA,TRBV28,TRBJ2-7,CASSHRGGSYEQYF,TGTGCCAGCAGTCACAGGGGAGGATCTTACGAGCAGTACTTC
NA,NA,TRBV6-1,TRBJ1-2,CASRNAQVDGYTF,TGTGCCAGCAGAAACGCCCAGGTAGATGGCTACACCTTC
NA,TRBD1,TRBV6-6,TRBJ1-2,CASSLPRQGFDGYTF,TGTGCCAGCAGTTTACCCAGACAGGGTTTTGATGGCTACACCTTC
once,NA,TRBV19,TRBJ2-1,CASSMGRNSYNEQFF,TGTGCCAGTAGTATGGGGCGTAACTCCTACAATGAGCAGTTCTTC